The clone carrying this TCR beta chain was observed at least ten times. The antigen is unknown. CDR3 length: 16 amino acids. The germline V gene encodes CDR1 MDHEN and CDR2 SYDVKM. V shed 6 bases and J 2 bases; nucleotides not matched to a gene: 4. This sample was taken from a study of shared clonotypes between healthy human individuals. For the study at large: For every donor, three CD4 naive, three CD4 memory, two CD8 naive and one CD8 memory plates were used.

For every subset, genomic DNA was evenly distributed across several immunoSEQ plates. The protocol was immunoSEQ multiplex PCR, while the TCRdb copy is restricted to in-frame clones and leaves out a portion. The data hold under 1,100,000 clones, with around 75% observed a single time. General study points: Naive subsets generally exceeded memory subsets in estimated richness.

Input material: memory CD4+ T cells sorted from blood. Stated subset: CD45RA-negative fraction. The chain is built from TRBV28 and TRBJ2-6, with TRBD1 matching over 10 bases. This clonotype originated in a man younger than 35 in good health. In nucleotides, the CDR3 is TGTGCCAGCAGGCCCGGGACAGGGGCTGGGGCCAACGTCCTGACTTTC. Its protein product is CASRPGTGAGANVLTF. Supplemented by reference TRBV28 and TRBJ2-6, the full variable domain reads DVKVTQSSRYLVKRTGEKVFLECVQDMDHENMFWYRQDPGLGLRLIYFSYDVKMKEKGDIPEGYSVSREKKERFSLILESASTNQTSMYLCASRPGTGAGANVLTFGAGSRLTVL.